The present entry profiles one T cell receptor beta chain with its context. This entry comes from a study of blood T cell repertoires in COVID-19. Germline CDR1 SGHTS, CDR2 YDEGEE. The CDR3 spans 14 residues. V was shortened by 0 bases and J by 0 bases, with 6 bases between the two germline ends. Data came from immunoSEQ multiplex PCR; TCRdb stores just in-frame clones and leaves some out. The sample contains roughly 180,000 clones, 88% of which appear only once. The clonotype comes from a woman aged 30 to 39 with acute or convalescent COVID-19. The V and J genes are TRBV5-8 and TRBJ1-2; TRBD1 is a possible D gene (6 bases). What was sequenced was peripheral blood. The CDR3 DNA reads TGTGCCAGCAGCTTGGCAGGGGCTAACTATGGCTACACCTTC. It yields the protein CASSLAGANYGYTF.